A selection of T cell receptor beta chains follows, all from one sample in a study of blood T cell repertoires in COVID-19. Produced via immunoSEQ multiplex PCR; TCRdb's table is partial and in-frame only. The sample yields some 70,000 clones, about 83% seen once. What was sequenced was peripheral blood. The receptor source for this set is a man in his forties or fifties with active COVID-19. Both conserved end residues are part of each CDR3. The order of the fields is J gene, V gene, CDR3 protein.

j_gene: TRBJ1-2
v_gene: TRBV3-1/TRBV3-2
CDR3aa: CASSPSGGKNYGYTF

j_gene: TRBJ1-1
v_gene: TRBV9
CDR3aa: CASSVGVSGSAFF

j_gene: TRBJ2-3
v_gene: TRBV21-1
CDR3aa: CASSKALLEREYTDTQYF

j_gene: TRBJ2-3
v_gene: TRBV3-1/TRBV3-2
CDR3aa: CASSLLGATHTQYF

j_gene: TRBJ1-2
v_gene: TRBV15
CDR3aa: CATSRAITEGYTF

j_gene: TRBJ1-6
v_gene: TRBV4-3
CDR3aa: CASSQDTGRGNSPLHF

j_gene: TRBJ2-1
v_gene: TRBV20-1
CDR3aa: CSASPGQGSNEQFF

j_gene: TRBJ2-2
v_gene: TRBV25-1
CDR3aa: CASSVWEANTGELFF

j_gene: TRBJ1-4
v_gene: TRBV6-5
CDR3aa: CASSPQGAGEKLFF

j_gene: TRBJ2-5
v_gene: TRBV2
CDR3aa: CASAKEGQWETQYF

j_gene: TRBJ2-2
v_gene: TRBV24-1
CDR3aa: CATSNRLAGRTGELFF

j_gene: TRBJ2-7
v_gene: TRBV10-3
CDR3aa: CAISESWGQGSYEQYF

j_gene: TRBJ1-1
v_gene: TRBV6-5
CDR3aa: CASSKGHTNTEAFF

j_gene: TRBJ1-1
v_gene: TRBV6-5
CDR3aa: CASGSVVNTEAFF

j_gene: TRBJ2-2
v_gene: TRBV5-4
CDR3aa: CASSRGLAGGSGELFF

j_gene: TRBJ2-2
v_gene: TRBV30
CDR3aa: CAWSGGANTGELFF

j_gene: TRBJ2-3
v_gene: TRBV11-2
CDR3aa: CASSLNHGTGGEDTQYF

j_gene: TRBJ1-1
v_gene: TRBV12-3/TRBV12-4
CDR3aa: CASRSAENTEAFF

j_gene: TRBJ2-6
v_gene: TRBV18
CDR3aa: CASSPSPEGANVLTF

j_gene: TRBJ1-1
v_gene: TRBV6-6
CDR3aa: CASSPGQGTEAFF

j_gene: TRBJ2-7
v_gene: TRBV3-1/TRBV3-2
CDR3aa: CASSQDGAGAKYEQYF

j_gene: TRBJ2-7
v_gene: TRBV4-1
CDR3aa: CASSQGLAGGSYEQYF

j_gene: TRBJ2-1
v_gene: TRBV3-1/TRBV3-2
CDR3aa: CASSQLSNEQFF

j_gene: TRBJ2-1
v_gene: TRBV7-6
CDR3aa: CASSLVLAGGNNEQFF

j_gene: TRBJ1-1
v_gene: TRBV5-1
CDR3aa: CASSTPDSNTEAFF

j_gene: TRBJ1-1
v_gene: TRBV28
CDR3aa: CASSFHRTVNTEAFF

j_gene: TRBJ2-7
v_gene: TRBV28
CDR3aa: CASSWAGQGEDEQYF

j_gene: TRBJ1-2
v_gene: TRBV2
CDR3aa: CASSEEGREGYTF

j_gene: TRBJ2-1
v_gene: TRBV7-7
CDR3aa: CASSLFRLDRVNEQFF

j_gene: TRBJ2-7
v_gene: TRBV7-9
CDR3aa: CASSRDTSYEQYF

j_gene: TRBJ2-7
v_gene: TRBV21-1
CDR3aa: CASSNSGTSDTYEQYF

j_gene: TRBJ2-3
v_gene: TRBV5-1
CDR3aa: CASSGAGGLSTDTQYF

j_gene: TRBJ2-1
v_gene: TRBV5-5
CDR3aa: CASSSIAGGLNEQFF

j_gene: TRBJ2-7
v_gene: TRBV18
CDR3aa: CASSPGLAGVEYF

j_gene: TRBJ1-5
v_gene: TRBV6-5
CDR3aa: CATWAGRQNQPQHF

j_gene: TRBJ2-4
v_gene: TRBV3-1/TRBV3-2
CDR3aa: CASSLSTEGDIQYF

j_gene: TRBJ1-5
v_gene: TRBV10-3
CDR3aa: CAIRSGTGVFSNQPQHF

j_gene: TRBJ1-6
v_gene: TRBV19
CDR3aa: CATGTGVGSPLHF

j_gene: TRBJ2-3
v_gene: TRBV3-1/TRBV3-2
CDR3aa: CASSRDFDTQYF

j_gene: TRBJ2-7
v_gene: TRBV7-9
CDR3aa: CASSSFTGGNEQYF

j_gene: TRBJ2-2
v_gene: TRBV2
CDR3aa: CASSDLGLAVNANTGELFF

j_gene: TRBJ2-2
v_gene: TRBV19
CDR3aa: CASSTFGLAGGPSTGELFF

j_gene: TRBJ2-3
v_gene: TRBV4-2
CDR3aa: CASSQRDRSTDTQYF

j_gene: TRBJ2-7
v_gene: TRBV12-3/TRBV12-4
CDR3aa: CASRTAERYEQYF

j_gene: TRBJ2-1
v_gene: TRBV4-1
CDR3aa: CASSQDDRGLNEQFF

j_gene: TRBJ2-1
v_gene: TRBV24-1
CDR3aa: CATSGSSRGIDNEQFF

j_gene: TRBJ2-7
v_gene: TRBV6-6
CDR3aa: CASRAGLLYEQYF

j_gene: TRBJ1-1
v_gene: TRBV11-1
CDR3aa: CASSLQDLTNTEAFF

j_gene: TRBJ2-3
v_gene: TRBV6-5
CDR3aa: CASSRDTPGTDTQYF

j_gene: TRBJ1-2
v_gene: TRBV7-2
CDR3aa: CASSLTKQGRYGYTF

j_gene: TRBJ2-5
v_gene: TRBV5-1
CDR3aa: CASSLPGLGDETQYF

j_gene: TRBJ2-3
v_gene: TRBV5-8
CDR3aa: CACRLGEVLLTDTQYF

j_gene: TRBJ2-7
v_gene: TRBV7-3
CDR3aa: CASSSSAVGGEQYF

j_gene: TRBJ2-1
v_gene: TRBV3-1/TRBV3-2
CDR3aa: CASSVTGTGGWYEQFF

j_gene: TRBJ2-3
v_gene: TRBV7-9
CDR3aa: CASSLGRSVDRGIHTQYF